This TCR beta chain was observed in a study of CD8 T cells in Susac syndrome. Points from the study as a whole: The study recognized that its TCR sequencing and HLA analysis covered a relatively small number of individuals.

Reverse transcription of about 0.45 to 1 ug RNA was performed with random hexamers. TCRdb used MiXCR to reprocess the immunoSEQ multiplex PCR reads, holding one entry per CDR3 protein. The sample lists 110,000 or so distinct CDR3 sequences, around 97% occurring once. This clonotype has just one count. Its specificity is unknown. The T cells that were sequenced for TCR beta were CD8+ and CD4+ cells from blood. Controls were healthy donors chosen to match patients in age and sex. Negative isolation was applied to CD8+ and CD4+ T cells, and FACS enrichment was applied to TEMRA cells. Sequences were obtained from CD4+ T cells from PBMCs. This receptor was identified in a human donor in good health.

DNA of the CDR3: TGTGCCAGCAGCCAACTCGGACGGACGACGTACCAAGAGACCCAGTACTTC. Translated: CASSQLGRTTYQETQYF. V and J are TRBV4-2 and TRBJ2-5, with D uncertain. Germline CDR1 is LGHNA and CDR2 is YNFKEQ. The CDR3 covers 17 residues. Trimming pared 2 bases from V and 0 bases from J, leaving 16 bases between.